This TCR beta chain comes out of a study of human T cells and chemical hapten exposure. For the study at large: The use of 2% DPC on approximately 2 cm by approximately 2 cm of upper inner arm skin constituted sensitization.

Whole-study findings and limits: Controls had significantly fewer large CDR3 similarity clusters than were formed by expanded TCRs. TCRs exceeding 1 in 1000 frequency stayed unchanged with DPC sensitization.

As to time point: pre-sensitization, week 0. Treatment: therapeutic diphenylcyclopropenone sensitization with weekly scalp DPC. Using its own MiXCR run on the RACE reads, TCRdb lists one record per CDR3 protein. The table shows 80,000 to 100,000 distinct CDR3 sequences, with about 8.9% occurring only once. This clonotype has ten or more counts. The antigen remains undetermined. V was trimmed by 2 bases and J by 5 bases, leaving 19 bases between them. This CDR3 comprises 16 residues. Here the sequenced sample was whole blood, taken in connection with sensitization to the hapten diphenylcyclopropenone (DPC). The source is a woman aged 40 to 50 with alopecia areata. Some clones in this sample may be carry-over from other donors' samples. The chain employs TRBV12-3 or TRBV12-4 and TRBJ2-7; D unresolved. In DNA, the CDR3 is TGTGCCAGCAGTTTAACTCCGGGCCCGAGGCTCCACGAGCAGTACTTC. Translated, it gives CASSLTPGPRLHEQYF.